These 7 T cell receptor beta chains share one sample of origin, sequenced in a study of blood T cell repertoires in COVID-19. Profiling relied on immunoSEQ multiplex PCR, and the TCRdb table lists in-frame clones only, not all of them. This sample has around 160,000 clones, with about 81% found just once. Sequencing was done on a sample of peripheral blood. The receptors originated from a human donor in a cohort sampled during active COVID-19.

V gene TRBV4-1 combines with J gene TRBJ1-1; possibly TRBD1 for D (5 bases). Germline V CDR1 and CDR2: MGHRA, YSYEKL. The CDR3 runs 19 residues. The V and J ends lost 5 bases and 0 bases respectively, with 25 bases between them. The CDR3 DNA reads TGCGCCAGCAGCTCAGACATGGAGGGGTTAACCCCCTTGAACACTGAAGCTTTCTTT. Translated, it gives CASSSDMEGLTPLNTEAFF.

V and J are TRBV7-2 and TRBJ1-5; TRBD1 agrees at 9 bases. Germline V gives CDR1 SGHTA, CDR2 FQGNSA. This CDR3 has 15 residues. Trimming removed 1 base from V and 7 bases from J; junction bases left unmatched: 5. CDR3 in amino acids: CASSLDRGRGQPQHF. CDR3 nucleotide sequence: TGTGCCAGCAGCTTAGACAGGGGGCGAGGGCAGCCCCAGCATTTT.

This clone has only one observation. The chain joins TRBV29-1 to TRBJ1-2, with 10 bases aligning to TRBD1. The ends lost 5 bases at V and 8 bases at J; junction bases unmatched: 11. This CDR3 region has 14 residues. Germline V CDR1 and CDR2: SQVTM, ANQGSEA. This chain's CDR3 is CSVRSGTGDGGYTF. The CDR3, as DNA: TGCAGCGTTAGATCTGGGACAGGGGATGGCGGCTACACCTTC.

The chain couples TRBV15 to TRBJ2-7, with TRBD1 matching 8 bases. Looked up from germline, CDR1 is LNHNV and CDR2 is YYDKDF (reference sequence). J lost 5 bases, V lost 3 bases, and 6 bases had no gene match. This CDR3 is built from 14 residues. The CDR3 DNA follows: TGTGCCACCAGCAGCCGGACAGGGAACGACGAGCAGTACTTC. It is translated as CATSSRTGNDEQYF.

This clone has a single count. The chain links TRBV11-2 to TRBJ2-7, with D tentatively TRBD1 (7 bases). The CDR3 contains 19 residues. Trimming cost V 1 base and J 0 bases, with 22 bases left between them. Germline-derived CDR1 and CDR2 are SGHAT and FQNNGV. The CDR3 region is CASSLAPLTGAGISYEQYF. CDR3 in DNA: TGTGCCAGCAGCTTAGCGCCCTTAACAGGGGCGGGGATCTCCTACGAGCAGTACTTC.

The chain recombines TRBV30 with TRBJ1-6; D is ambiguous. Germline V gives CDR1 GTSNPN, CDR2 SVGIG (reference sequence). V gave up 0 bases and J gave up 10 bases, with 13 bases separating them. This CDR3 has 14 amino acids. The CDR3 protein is CAWSVWSEGSPLHF. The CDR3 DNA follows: TGTGCCTGGAGTGTTTGGTCCGAGGGCTCACCCCTCCACTTT.

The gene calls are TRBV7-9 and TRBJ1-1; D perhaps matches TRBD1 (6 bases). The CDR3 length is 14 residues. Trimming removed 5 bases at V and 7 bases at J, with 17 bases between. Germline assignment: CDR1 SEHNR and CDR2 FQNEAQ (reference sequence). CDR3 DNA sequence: TGTGCCAGCAGCACAATCCAGGGGCTGAGTGAAGCTTTCTTT. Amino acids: CASSTIQGLSEAFF.